The 23 T cell receptor beta chains below all came from one sample that was sequenced in a study of T cell responses to AZD1222 COVID-19 vaccine. Sequencing was performed with immunoSEQ multiplex PCR; in TCRdb, only in-frame clones are kept and a portion is missing. The sample yields under 150,000 clones, roughly 92% seen once. Sample: peripheral blood, taken 28 days after the second AZD1222 dose. These receptors all stem from an adult who received the AZD1222 COVID-19 vaccine.

The chain links TRBV7-2 to TRBJ2-7; no clear D. Germline CDR1 reads SGHTA; CDR2 reads FQGNSA. V was clipped by 4 bases and J by 4 bases, with 11 bases between them. CDR3 length: 13 residues. The CDR3 is CASSSVLGYEQYF. CDR3 in DNA: TGTGCCAGCAGCTCAGTACTGGGTTACGAGCAGTACTTC.

The chain recombines TRBV6-5 with TRBJ2-5; D may be TRBD2 (6 bases). This CDR3 spans 13 amino acids. The germline CDR1 and CDR2 sequences are MNHEY and SVGAGI. The germline V and J ends were trimmed by 2 bases and 2 bases, with 6 bases remaining between them. The CDR3 DNA is TGTGCCAGCAGTTACGCGGGGCAAGAGACCCAGTACTTC. Translated: CASSYAGQETQYF.

The DNA for the CDR3 is TGCAGCGTTTTGGCGAACACCTACAATGAGCAGTTCTTC. Amino acids: CSVLANTYNEQFF. The rearrangement uses TRBV29-1 and TRBJ2-1; D is uncertain. CDR3 length equals 13 residues. The V gene lost 5 bases and the J gene lost 2 bases, with 10 bases spanning the gap. The germline gives CDR1 SQVTM, CDR2 ANQGSEA.

This clone was seen a single time. This rearrangement joins TRBV29-1 to TRBJ1-4; D remains unclear. Trimming took off 8 bases at V and 4 bases at J, with 14 bases between the two ends. The CDR3 spans 13 residues. In germline, CDR1 is SQVTM, CDR2 ANQGSEA. Written as DNA, the CDR3 is TGCAGCCAACCGTGGCCTTTTAATGAAAAACTGTTTTTT. This translates into CSQPWPFNEKLFF.

J is TRBJ2-1 and V is TRBV7-9; 8 bases match TRBD2. V lost 5 bases, J lost 0 bases, and 9 bases stayed unmatched. CDR3 length: 17 residues. The V gene's germline CDR1 is SEHNR and CDR2 FQNEAQ (reference sequence). The CDR3 DNA is TGTGCCAGCAGCCACCCTAGCGGGCCGAGCTCCTACAATGAGCAGTTCTTC. Residues: CASSHPSGPSSYNEQFF.

This clone was found once. The chain carries TRBV3-1 (or the pseudogene TRBV3-2) and TRBJ2-5, with 9 bases fitting TRBD1. Germline trimming cut 4 bases from V and 5 bases from J; bases unmatched to any gene: 8. The CDR3 is 15 residues long. From germline, CDR1 is LGHDT and CDR2 YNNKEL (reference sequence). CDR3 bases: TGTGCCAGCAGCCCACAAACAGGGGGCTGGGAGACCCAGTACTTC. As protein: CASSPQTGGWETQYF.

The chain recombines TRBV13 with TRBJ2-3; D may correspond to TRBD1 or TRBD2 (6 bases each). The CDR3 totals 16 residues. V gave up 2 bases and J gave up 5 bases, with 17 bases separating them. Germline CDR1 and CDR2: PRHDT and FYEKMQ (reference sequence). The CDR3 loop reads CASSLLGGPVQDTQYF. In DNA, the CDR3 is TGTGCCAGCAGCTTATTAGGGGGGCCTGTACAAGATACGCAGTATTTT.

This clone was seen just once. The V call is TRBV5-1, the J call TRBJ1-2; D unresolved. Germline CDR1 SGHRS, CDR2 YFSETQ. Trimming left V 4 bases short and J 1 base short, with 8 bases between. CDR3 length: 13 amino acids. CDR3 in amino acids: CASSGGINYGYTF. The CDR3 nucleotides read TGCGCCAGCAGCGGAGGGATTAACTATGGCTACACCTTC.

V is TRBV9 and J is TRBJ1-2, with D unclear. CDR3 length equals 13 residues. CDR1 is SGDLS and CDR2 is YYNGEE in the germline V gene. V lost 0 bases and J lost 7, with 10 bases in between. CDR3 protein: CASSVDWGGGYTF. CDR3 DNA: TGTGCCAGCAGCGTAGATTGGGGTGGTGGCTACACCTTC.

This sequence joins TRBV7-3 and TRBJ2-3; 7 bases match TRBD2. This CDR3 contains 14 residues. Germline V gene lookup returns CDR1 SGHTA and CDR2 FQGTGA. Trimming at V came to 5 bases and at J to 1 base, leaving 3 bases not matched to a gene. CDR3 DNA sequence: TGTGCCAGCAGCAACGCGGGGGGCACAGATACGCAGTATTTT. Amino acids: CASSNAGGTDTQYF.

The V call is TRBV6-5, the J call TRBJ1-1; the D is unclear. The germline CDR1 and CDR2 sequences are MNHEY and SVGAGI. V was pared by 5 bases and J by 0 bases, with 7 bases between. This CDR3 contains 13 residues. This CDR3 is CASSNQMNTEAFF. CDR3 DNA: TGTGCCAGCAGTAACCAGATGAACACTGAAGCTTTCTTT.

The rearrangement joins TRBV5-1 to TRBJ1-1; 7 bases match TRBD1. The CDR3 is made up of 15 amino acids. Germline lookup yields CDR1 SGHRS and CDR2 YFSETQ. The V segment lost 6 bases and the J segment 5 bases; nucleotides outside the gene matches: 13. CDR3 amino acids: CASKEYRGPRTEAFF. The CDR3 bases are TGCGCCAGCAAGGAGTATAGGGGGCCGCGGACTGAAGCTTTCTTT.

The rearrangement joins TRBV4-3 to TRBJ2-5; possibly TRBD1 for D (5 bases). The CDR3 has 13 residues. Trimming shortened V by 1 base and J by 4 bases, and 7 bases separated the two germline ends. Germline CDR1 LGHNA, CDR2 YSLEER. CDR3 sequence reads: CASSQVGRETQYF. DNA for the CDR3: TGCGCCAGCAGCCAAGTGGGGCGAGAGACCCAGTACTTC.

This chain's CDR3 is CASKDGSNQPQHF. In DNA, the CDR3 is TGTGCCAGTAAGGACGGGAGCAATCAGCCCCAGCATTTT. The chain recombines TRBV19 with TRBJ1-5; D gene unclear. V lost 7 bases, J lost 1 base, and 8 bases lay in between. The V gene's germline CDR1 is LNHDA and CDR2 SQIVND (reference sequence). The CDR3 is 13 amino acids.

The gene calls are TRBV19 and TRBJ1-4, with unresolved D. Trimming stripped 7 bases from V and 3 bases from J, with 12 bases between. Germline assignment: CDR1 LNHDA and CDR2 SQIVND (reference sequence). The CDR3 contains 14 residues. The CDR3 is CASTTAVSNEKLFF. In DNA form, the CDR3 reads TGTGCCAGTACGACTGCCGTATCTAATGAAAAACTGTTTTTT. Complete variable domain (other parts from reference TRBV19 and TRBJ1-4): DGGITQSPKYLFRKEGQNVTLSCEQNLNHDAMYWYRQDPGQGLRLIYYSQIVNDFQKGDIAEGYSVSREKKESFPLTVTSAQKNPTAFYLCASTTAVSNEKLFFGSGTQLSVL.

A single count supports this clone. The rearrangement joins TRBV9 to TRBJ2-5, with D unresolved. CDR3 length: 13 amino acids. CDR1 and CDR2 from the germline V gene are SGDLS and YYNGEE. The V gene lost 0 bases and the J gene lost 5 bases, with 8 bases spanning the gap. In nucleotides, the CDR3 is TGTGCCAGCAGCGTAGCTACAGTGGAGACCCAGTACTTC. Its protein product is CASSVATVETQYF.

V gene TRBV7-3 combines with J gene TRBJ2-3; D unclear. The CDR3 contains 13 residues. Deletions cut 2 bases from V and 4 bases from J, with 7 bases between. Germline CDR1 SGHTA, CDR2 FQGTGA. CDR3 bases: TGTGCCAGCAGCTTATCCGGGCCAGATACGCAGTATTTT. Protein sequence: CASSLSGPDTQYF.

The chain combines TRBV30 with TRBJ2-4; possible D gene TRBD1, 6 bases. Germline V gives CDR1 GTSNPN, CDR2 SVGIG (reference sequence). Trimming removed 1 base at V and 0 bases at J, with 13 bases between. The CDR3 length is 16 residues. CDR3 DNA: TGTGCCTGGAGTGGAGGACAGTCTCTAGCCAAAAACATTCAGTACTTC. It is translated as CAWSGGQSLAKNIQYF.

The sample holds one count of this clone. The gene calls are TRBV7-6 and TRBJ1-1; TRBD1 matches at 10 bases. The germline gives CDR1 SGHVS, CDR2 FNYEAQ. This CDR3 is 16 amino acids long. V shed 5 bases and J 0 bases; nucleotides not matched to a gene: 6. The CDR3 region is CASSIRDRGMNTEAFF. In nucleotides, the CDR3 is TGTGCCAGCAGCATCCGGGACAGGGGAATGAACACTGAAGCTTTCTTT.

J is TRBJ1-3 and V is TRBV11-3; no clear D gene. This CDR3 has 14 amino acids. CDR1 SGHNT and CDR2 YENEEA come from the germline V gene. Trimming pared 2 bases from V and 3 bases from J, leaving 8 bases between. CDR3: CASSLPEGGNTIYF. The CDR3 region has the DNA TGTGCCAGCAGCTTACCGGAGGGTGGAAACACCATATATTTT. The whole variable domain, remainder taken from reference TRBV11-3 and TRBJ1-3, is EAGVVQSPRYKIIEKKQPVAFWCNPISGHNTLYWYLQNLGQGPELLIRYENEEAVDDSQLPKDRFSAERLKGVDSTLKIQPAELGDSAVYLCASSLPEGGNTIYFGEGSWLTVV.

This chain uses TRBV12-3 or TRBV12-4 with TRBJ1-3; a possible D gene is TRBD1 (5 bases). Trimming left V 3 bases short and J 6 bases short, with 9 bases between. The CDR3 has 13 amino acids. CDR3 residues: CASSFLGTNTIYF. CDR3 coding DNA: TGTGCCAGCAGTTTTTTAGGGACAAACACCATATATTTT.

V usage is TRBV5-1 and J usage is TRBJ2-1; 10 bases line up with TRBD1. The length of the CDR3 is 14 residues. Germline CDR1 SGHRS, CDR2 YFSETQ. The junction had 4 bases not matched to a gene; V was cut back by 4 bases and J by 6 bases. CDR3 in DNA: TGCGCCAGCAGCCTGGGACAGGGGATCAATGAGCAGTTCTTC. Its protein is CASSLGQGINEQFF.

V and J are TRBV9 and TRBJ1-1, with TRBD1 as a possible D gene (6 bases). Germline CDR1 SGDLS, CDR2 YYNGEE. CDR3 length equals 16 residues. Trimming cost V 0 bases and J 4 bases, with 16 bases left between them. CDR3 sequence reads: CASSVVQGGGSTEAFF. The CDR3 DNA sequence: TGTGCCAGCAGCGTAGTACAGGGAGGAGGGAGCACTGAAGCTTTCTTT.